This T cell receptor (beta chain) came from a study of blood T cell repertoires in COVID-19. Overall study context: Donors in the United States, Italy and Spain gave samples during acute or convalescent COVID-19. T cells, B-cell-depleted T cells, or PBMCs supplied cDNA or gDNA.

The ends were cut back, 6 bases at V and 6 bases at J, with 6 bases in the middle. CDR1 is SNHLY and CDR2 is FYNNEI in the germline V gene. The CDR3 extends over 11 amino acids. This table comes from immunoSEQ multiplex PCR, and its TCRdb copy is limited to in-frame clones, with some not included. The data hold fewer than 200,000 clones, with about four fifths observed a single time. The sample comprised peripheral blood. V and J are TRBV2 and TRBJ2-1, with D uncertain. This TCR came from a woman in her thirties or forties with COVID-19, enrolled during active disease. The CDR3 sequence is CASRRSNEQFF. The CDR3, as DNA: TGTGCCAGCAGGAGGTCCAATGAGCAGTTCTTC. The variable domain in full, completed from reference TRBV2 and TRBJ2-1, reads EPEVTQTPSHQVTQMGQEVILRCVPISNHLYFYWYRQILGQKVEFLVSFYNNEISEKSEIFDDQFSVERPDGSNFTLKIRSTKLEDSAMYFCASRRSNEQFFGPGTRLTVL.